Below are 18 T cell receptor beta chains sequenced from a single sample in a study of T cells in Graves' hyperthyroidism and ophthalmopathy. RNA transcripts yielded amplified TCR beta CDR3 regions. The HTBI set primed first-round TCR CDR3 RT-PCR. Using its own MiXCR run on the multiplex PCR reads, TCRdb lists one record per CDR3 protein. There are about 600,000 distinct CDR3 sequences in the sample; 14% occur only once, and roughly 7% lies in the top ten. The sample consisted of blood. The receptor set was obtained from a young woman with Graves' ophthalmopathy.

This clonotype turned up a few times. V usage is TRBV6-1 and J usage is TRBJ2-3, with D tentatively TRBD2 (7 bases). Deletions cut 6 bases from V and 4 bases from J, with 17 bases between. Germline CDR1 reads MNHNS; CDR2 reads SASEGT. This CDR3 contains 15 residues. This CDR3 is CASRPGGPVADTQYF. Here the CDR3 DNA reads TGTGCCAGCAGGCCCGGGGGGCCGGTTGCAGATACGCAGTATTTT.

The genes are TRBV6-4 and TRBJ1-1; no clear D gene. Germline V gene sequence: CDR1 MRHNA, CDR2 SNTAGT. The CDR3 is 13 amino acids. Between the trimmed V and J ends, which lost 3 bases and 0 bases, there was a span of 5 bases. The CDR3 region is CASSESVNTEAFF. CDR3 sequence (DNA): TGTGCCAGCAGTGAAAGTGTGAACACTGAAGCTTTCTTT.

This clonotype was picked up many times. The V call is TRBV10-2, the J call TRBJ1-1, with a tentative D call TRBD1 (6 bases). Germline V gene lookup returns CDR1 WSHSY and CDR2 SAAADI. The CDR3 has 14 residues. The V end lost 7 bases, the J end lost 7 bases, and 19 bases lay between the germline ends. CDR3 sequence: CASTEPGHTREAFF. CDR3 bases: TGCGCCAGCACCGAGCCGGGACATACCCGTGAAGCTTTCTTT.

This clonotype was recorded many times. The chain has TRBV6-1 and TRBJ2-1; TRBD2 aligns across 10 bases. Germline CDR1 and CDR2: MNHNS and SASEGT. This CDR3 is built from 16 residues. After removal of 5 bases from V and 7 bases from J, the junction contained 11 bases not matched to a gene. Here the CDR3 reads CASSFSGRANGNEQFF. In DNA, the CDR3 is TGTGCCAGCAGTTTCAGCGGGAGGGCCAACGGTAATGAGCAGTTCTTC.

This clonotype has a count of ten or more. The genes are TRBV7-3 and TRBJ2-1; D perhaps matches TRBD2 (6 bases). The CDR3 is 14 amino acids. The V end was cut by 4 bases, the J end by 4 bases, with 11 bases between. From germline, CDR1 is SGHTA and CDR2 FQGTGA. CDR3 DNA sequence: TGTGCCAGCAGCTCGGAGGGGCCGTACAATGAGCAGTTCTTC. Residues: CASSSEGPYNEQFF.

The V and J genes are TRBV25-1 and TRBJ1-1; D is unresolved. The CDR3 sequence is 15 residues long. Germline loops: CDR1 MGHDK, CDR2 SYGVNS. V lost 3 bases and J 0 bases, leaving 11 bases between the germline ends. The CDR3 DNA reads as TGTGCCAGCAGTGAGGGCAGTGACTTGAACACTGAAGCTTTCTTT. Protein sequence: CASSEGSDLNTEAFF.

The V gene is TRBV4-1, the J gene TRBJ2-7, with 13 bases identical to TRBD2. The germline V gene has CDR1 MGHRA and CDR2 YSYEKL. After removal of 1 base from V and 6 bases from J, the junction contained 3 bases not matched to a gene. This CDR3 is built from 15 residues. The CDR3 nucleotides read TGCGCCAGCAGCCAAGTTGGGACTAGCGGGGCCGAGCAGTACTTC. Translated, it gives CASSQVGTSGAEQYF.

The chain is built from TRBV6-2 or TRBV6-3 and TRBJ2-7, with D tentatively TRBD1 (6 bases). Trimming took 5 bases from V and 1 from J, leaving 15 bases between them. Germline CDR1 and CDR2: MNHEY and SVGEGT. The CDR3 sequence is 15 residues long. Here the CDR3 reads CASSGALDSSYEQYF. The DNA of the CDR3 is TGTGCCAGCAGTGGGGCCTTGGACAGTTCCTACGAGCAGTACTTC.

This clonotype has ten or more counts. This chain links TRBV30 with TRBJ2-5; D unresolved. This CDR3 spans 11 amino acids. Germline CDR1 reads GTSNPN; CDR2 reads SVGIG (reference sequence). Trimming took 4 bases from V and 5 from J, leaving 8 bases between them. The CDR3 region has the DNA TGTGCCTGGAAACGGCTTGAGACCCAGTACTTC. Translated: CAWKRLETQYF.

This clonotype has ten or more counts. The chain joins TRBV20-1 to TRBJ2-7; weak D call: TRBD2 (5 bases). CDR3 size: 12 residues. Trimming took off 2 bases at V and 6 bases at J, with 11 bases between the two ends. CDR1 and CDR2 from the germline V gene are DFQATT and SNEGSKA (reference sequence). Here the CDR3 reads CSARREGLEQYF. The DNA of the CDR3 is TGCAGTGCTAGACGTGAGGGCCTCGAGCAGTACTTC.

This clonotype was observed many times. The chain links TRBV12-3 or TRBV12-4 to TRBJ2-1; D gene uncertain. There are 13 residues in the CDR3. The germline V and J ends were trimmed by 2 bases and 11 bases, with 13 bases remaining between them. CDR3 in amino acids: CASSLIGWGKQFF. CDR3 nucleotide sequence: TGTGCCAGCAGTTTAATAGGATGGGGTAAGCAGTTCTTC.

V usage is TRBV27 and J usage is TRBJ1-2; 7 nucleotides match TRBD1. Germline V gene sequence: CDR1 MNHEY, CDR2 SMNVEV (reference sequence). The J segment lost 5 bases and the V segment lost 6 bases, leaving 15 bases of the junction unmatched. CDR3 length: 16 residues. The CDR3 DNA reads as TGTGCCAGCAGACTTAGGGGCGGGACAGCCACTTATGGCTACACCTTC. Translating gives CASRLRGGTATYGYTF.

This clonotype was picked up many times. This sequence joins TRBV7-3 and TRBJ2-3; no definite D call. The CDR3 length is 15 residues. The ends were cut back, 0 bases at V and 2 bases at J, with 9 bases in the middle. The germline gives CDR1 SGHTA, CDR2 FQGTGA. The CDR3 bases are TGTGCCAGCAGCTTAACGGGCGGAGACACAGATACGCAGTATTTT. Encoded protein: CASSLTGGDTDTQYF.

Only a few counts were recorded for this clonotype. The V call is TRBV20-1, the J call TRBJ2-1; a possible D gene is TRBD2 (6 bases). This CDR3 contains 14 residues. From germline, CDR1 is DFQATT and CDR2 SNEGSKA (reference sequence). Trimming pared 1 base from V and 4 bases from J, leaving 11 bases between. The CDR3 loop reads CSARAGTYYNEQFF. The CDR3 DNA reads TGCAGTGCTAGAGCCGGGACTTATTACAATGAGCAGTTCTTC.

This clonotype showed up many times. V gene TRBV6-1 combines with J gene TRBJ2-1, with 7 bases aligning to TRBD1. V lost 7 bases and J lost 9; bases outside the gene matches: 15. The germline CDR1 and CDR2 sequences are MNHNS and SASEGT. The CDR3 is 15 amino acids. For the CDR3, the DNA is TGTGCCAGCACCCTGACTCAGGGGGTAAGGGGTGAGCAGTTCTTC. Residues: CASTLTQGVRGEQFF.

As regards this clonotype: A much larger clone differs by one base, so this may be a read error. The CDR3 does not end in the conserved phenylalanine or tryptophan, so this is likely a read error. CDR3 sequence reads: CATSDNNIGARETQYI. In DNA form, the CDR3 reads TGTGCCACCAGTGATAATAATATAGGGGCAAGGGAGACCCAGTACATC. The rearrangement uses TRBV24-1 and TRBJ2-5; D might be TRBD1 (5 bases). The CDR3 length is 16 residues. Between the trimmed V and J ends, which lost 3 bases and 5 bases, there was a span of 18 bases. Germline V gives CDR1 KGHDR, CDR2 SFDVKD.

Many counts were recorded for this clonotype. V gene TRBV5-6 combines with J gene TRBJ2-7; TRBD1 aligns across 9 bases. The CDR3 totals 14 residues. V trimming: 3 bases; J trimming: 6 bases; junction bases outside the gene matches: 7. CDR1 SGHDT and CDR2 YYEEEE come from the germline V gene. This CDR3 is CASSWGQGHLEQYF. The CDR3 coding sequence is TGTGCCAGCAGCTGGGGACAGGGCCACCTCGAGCAGTACTTC. The whole variable domain, filled in from reference TRBV5-6 and TRBJ2-7, reads DAGVTQSPTHLIKTRGQQVTLRCSPKSGHDTVSWYQQALGQGPQFIFQYYEEEERQRGNFPDRFSGHQFPNYSSELNVNALLLGDSALYLCASSWGQGHLEQYFGPGTRLTVT.

This clonotype was recorded at least ten times. V and J are TRBV6-1 and TRBJ2-7, with D hard to call. V lost 1 base, J lost 6 bases, and 16 bases lay in between. CDR1 MNHNS and CDR2 SASEGT come from the germline V gene. The CDR3 has 15 amino acids. The CDR3 here is CASSEDVAPASEQYF. Written as DNA, the CDR3 is TGTGCCAGCAGTGAAGACGTGGCCCCAGCGAGCGAGCAGTACTTC.